These 6 T cell receptor beta chains came from one sample sequenced in a study of shared clonotypes between healthy human individuals (dated by TCRdb to 2018 to 2021). Libraries were constructed by the immunoSEQ multiplex PCR assay. The immuneACCESS repertoire file appears here via TCRdb, limited to in-frame rearrangements. These files lack a portion of the clones; in checked studies, under half of the deficit traces to unresolved V genes, and the cause of the others is not known. A total of over 950,000 clones appear in this sample, approximately 80% of them only once. The ten largest clones capture over 0.8% of the sample. Sequenced input: memory CD4+ T cells from PBMCs. The cell subset or site label, read with the paper, signifies: CD45RA-negative fraction. The receptors were gathered from a man aged 18 to 30 in good health. Some clones in this sample may be carry-over from other donors' samples.

The chain combines TRBV10-3 with TRBJ2-1; 13 nucleotides align to TRBD2. The V segment lost 6 bases and the J segment 8 bases; nucleotides outside the gene matches: 7. The length of the CDR3 is 15 residues. Germline-derived CDR1 and CDR2 are ENHRY and SYGVKD. CDR3 in amino acids: CAISGLAGVGHEQFF. The CDR3, as DNA: TGTGCCATCAGCGGACTAGCGGGAGTCGGCCATGAGCAGTTCTTC.

The chain links TRBV4-1 to TRBJ2-3; either TRBD1 or TRBD2 may supply D (6 bases each). Per the germline V gene, CDR1 is MGHRA and CDR2 is YSYEKL. This CDR3 comprises 14 residues. V was shortened by 7 bases and J by 6 bases, with 17 bases between the two germline ends. CDR3 residues: CASNLGGYGDTQYF. CDR3 nucleotide sequence: TGCGCCAGCAACCTGGGGGGCTATGGGGATACGCAGTATTTT.

The gene calls are TRBV6-5 and TRBJ2-7, with 7 bases matching TRBD1. The CDR3 sequence is 15 residues long. Germline V gene lookup returns CDR1 MNHEY and CDR2 SVGAGI. Germline trimming cut 2 bases from V and 1 base from J; bases unmatched to any gene: 5. The chain's CDR3 is CASSYDQTGSYEQYF. The CDR3 nucleotides read TGTGCCAGCAGTTACGACCAGACAGGGTCCTACGAGCAGTACTTC.

As concerns this clone: This may come from a read error, since a much larger clone is one base off. This CDR3 is also generated by other DNA sequences in the sample. CDR3 in DNA: TGCGCCAGCAGCTTGAGGGGAGGCGAGCAGTACTTC. Encoded protein: CASSLRGGEQYF. The rearrangement uses TRBV5-1 and TRBJ2-7; D may be TRBD2 (6 bases). CDR3 length equals 12 residues. V was clipped by 1 base and J by 6 bases, with 8 bases between them. Germline CDR1 and CDR2: SGHRS and YFSETQ.

Remarks on this clone: The sample has other DNA sequences that encode this CDR3 too. The chain uses TRBV30 and TRBJ2-3; D is tentatively TRBD1 or TRBD2 (6 bases each). The CDR3 consists of 14 residues. CDR1 is GTSNPN, CDR2 SVGIG, per germline (reference sequence). V gave up 0 bases and J gave up 2 bases, with 9 bases separating them. CDR3 nucleotides: TGTGCCTGGAGTGTAGGGGGGACCACAGATACGCAGTATTTT. It codes for CAWSVGGTTDTQYF.

The chain is built from TRBV14 and TRBJ2-2, with a weak D call TRBD1 (5 bases). Germline CDR1 SGHDN, CDR2 FVKESK. The length of the CDR3 is 15 residues. V was cut by 3 bases and J by 4 bases, with 12 bases left in between. CDR3 loop: CASSQFDSPTGELFF. The CDR3, as DNA: TGTGCCAGCAGCCAGTTTGACAGCCCCACCGGGGAGCTGTTTTTT.